This T cell receptor beta chain is drawn from a study of spatial heterogeneity in lung cancer. Study in general: Unique TCR and UMI combinations averaged more than ten appearances each in raw reads. Study observations and caveats: Circulating ubiquitous expanded tumor TCRs were observed more frequently at resection than at follow-up.

Unique molecular identifiers, one per molecule, were present on every TCR cDNA molecule. TCRdb re-derived calls from the 5' RACE reads in MiXCR, one entry per CDR3 protein. The sample lists tens of thousands of distinct CDR3 sequences, about an eighth occurring once. The V gene lost 6 bases and the J gene lost 3 bases, with 12 bases spanning the gap. CDR3 length: 14 residues. The time point: sample taken at primary tumor resection. The sequenced material consisted of unsorted whole RNA from tumor, nontumor lung or frozen PBMC. Details on this clonotype: Its cognate antigen is unknown.

The sample here was PBMCs, taken at surgery. The chain has TRBV12-3 or TRBV12-4 and TRBJ1-5; perhaps TRBD1 as D (5 bases). The receptor's source is a male donor with early-stage non-small cell lung cancer. The CDR3 DNA reads TGTGCCAGCAGCCGCGACAGTCCCAATCAGCCCCAGCATTTT. It translates to CASSRDSPNQPQHF.